This TCR beta chain originates from a study of breast tumors, draining lymph nodes, adjacent tissues. General observations from the study: Compared with lymph nodes, tumors were less diverse; compared with nontumor tissue, more. Tumor T cell lymph node origin was a supported hypothesis, not proven. Data fit most tumor T cells coming from lymph node, expanding in tumor. Compared with basal-like, luminal-like tumors shared significantly more repertoire with nontumor tissue.

Points on this clonotype: What it binds is unknown. A much larger clone differs from this one at a single base, so this may be a read error.

TCRdb ran MiXCR on the multiplex PCR reads and lists one entry per CDR3 protein. The sample consists of over 200,000 distinct CDR3 sequences, approximately 36% of them appearing once. The CDR3 is 13 amino acids. CDR1 is SGHKS, CDR2 YYEKEE, per germline (reference sequence). Breast cancer patients provided tissue from their axillary draining lymph nodes. The clonotype originates from a female donor with breast cancer. Some clones in this sample may be carry-over from other donors' samples. The J gene is TRBJ2-5, the V gene TRBV5-5; either TRBD1 or TRBD2 may supply D (5 bases each). Sequences were obtained from axillary lymph node tissue. The CDR3 region has the DNA TGTGGCAGCAGCCCCCTGGGGGTAGAGACCCAGTACTTC. Translating gives CGSSPLGVETQYF.